This entry features one TCR beta chain sequence. What this receptor recognizes is not known. Per-base qualities were not stored, and no clone one base away is much larger. Via the germline V gene, CDR1 is SNHLY and CDR2 FYNNEI. CDR3 length: 13 amino acids, cysteine to phenylalanine. The DNA shown is the 39-base CDR3, in frame from base 1. V sheds 5 bases and J sheds 2 bases, leaving 9 bases between their ends. The CDR3 regions of human TCRbeta chains were analyzed by immunosequencing. The authors processed their data as follows. TCRs in the repertoires were compared against a reference library of SARS-CoV-2-specific TCRs that had been generated with the MIRA antigen-specificity platform. Breadth was defined as the fraction of unique TCRs that were SARS-CoV-2-associated, and depth was defined as the fraction of total T cells that were SARS-CoV-2-associated. Using the MIRA data, each spike-specific TCR was mapped to the spike region that the TCR reacts to and placed in a CD4 or CD8 class. Log10-transformed breadth and depth values were compared by one-way ANOVA with Sidak's multiple comparisons tests. TCRdb's version of the immuneACCESS table is confined to in-frame rearrangements and falls short of the full clone set. An unresolved V gene accounts for under half of the shortfall where checked; the remainder is of unknown origin. The D gene and trimming were derived from the DNA, and the V and J assignments and clone size from that table. In all, the sample holds over 110,000 clones, and almost 90% of those were seen once. Approximately 1.6% of the sample comes from the top ten.

This specimen belongs to a study of T cell responses to AZD1222 COVID-19 vaccine (dated by TCRdb to about 2021). For the study in its entirety: TCR sequencing covered 233 trial participants: around 210 given two doses of AZD1222 and approximately 26 given two doses of MenACWY control vaccine. Trial participants were enrolled by age into 18-55, 56-69 and 70-plus year subgroups, with around 150, 28 and 57 TCR-sequenced participants respectively.

Overall results and qualifications from the work: The 56-69-year group was small, and its depth increase did not reach significance, likely because of low power. Conclusions about previously exposed vaccinees are limited because only six or seven AZD1222 recipients were SARS-CoV-2 seropositive at baseline. The vaccine-associated CD4 TCRs covered the entire spike protein, and the dominant responses fell in regions 160-218 and 743-854. After two AZD1222 doses, both the breadth and the depth of spike-specific TCRs were significantly higher than at day 0 and than in MenACWY recipients. Participants were mostly white British, with more females than males. The authors suggested clonal diversity may have been underestimated. Epitopes outside the regions mutated in the B.1.351 and B.1.1.7 variants were reportedly recognized by nearly half of the unique spike-specific TCRs. Because no day 14 peak-response samples were available, repertoires were characterized only after the peak T cell response.

This sample's time point label indicates: about 28 days (+/-7) after the second vaccine dose. AZD1222 recipients with second doses at about 4 weeks or about 12 weeks were pooled, because spike-specific TCR depth and breadth did not differ between schedules. Vaccinee samples were obtained from the UK trials COV001 and COV002, which included a single-blind randomized controlled phase 2/3 trial of AZD1222 (ChAdOx1 nCoV-19) in healthy adults. For TCRbeta chain sequencing, PBMC samples were collected from trial participants at day 0 and at day 28 after the second dose. The chain couples TRBV2 to TRBJ1-2; TRBD1 could be the D gene, as 5 bases match. This sequence was found in an adult who received the AZD1222 COVID-19 vaccine. Specimen: peripheral blood, collected 28 days after the second AZD1222 dose. The CDR3 has the sequence CASSTDRNYGYTF. In nucleotide form, the sequence is TGTGCCAGCAGTACCGACAGAAACTATGGCTACACCTTC.